The 27 T cell receptor beta chains below all came from one sample that was sequenced in a study of CD8 T cell repertoires and HIV-1 epitope variants. The assay was immunoSEQ multiplex PCR, and TCRdb's table has in-frame clones only and misses some. The sample comprises about 4,800 clones, less than 75% of which are singletons, and roughly 43% rests with the top ten. Their antigens are not known. Sequenced material: cultured CD8+ T cells derived from PBMCs. These TCRs come from a male donor with HIV.

J is TRBJ2-4 and V is TRBV6-6; D is uncertain. The CDR3 totals 15 residues. Germline V gives CDR1 MNHNY, CDR2 SVGAGI (reference sequence). V was cut by 4 bases and J by 1 base, with 11 bases left in between. In DNA, the CDR3 is TGTGCCAGCAGTTCCCCCGATAGGGCCAAAAACATTCAGTACTTC. Protein sequence: CASSSPDRAKNIQYF.

The rearrangement links TRBV29-1 to TRBJ2-1, with D possibly being TRBD2 (6 bases). CDR3 length: 17 residues. V gave up 0 bases and J gave up 1 base, with 16 bases separating them. Looked up from germline, CDR1 is SQVTM and CDR2 is ANQGSEA. The CDR3, as DNA: TGCAGCGTTGAAGATGTTTTCGGGGGTGCGTCCTACAATGAGCAGTTCTTC. Translation: CSVEDVFGGASYNEQFF.

This sequence joins TRBV7-2 and TRBJ2-2, with D uncertain. Deletions cut 1 base from V and 6 bases from J, with 9 bases between. The CDR3 is made up of 14 amino acids. Looked up from germline, CDR1 is SGHTA and CDR2 is FQGNSA. The chain's CDR3 is CASSLVRRSGELFF. The CDR3 DNA follows: TGTGCCAGCAGCTTAGTTCGCAGGTCCGGGGAGCTGTTTTTT. The entire variable domain, with the rest obtained from reference TRBV7-2 and TRBJ2-2, is as follows: GAGVSQSPSNKVTEKGKDVELRCDPISGHTALYWYRQSLGQGLEFLIYFQGNSAPDKSGLPSDRFSAERTGGSVSTLTIQRTQQEDSAVYLCASSLVRRSGELFFGEGSRLTVL.

The chain has TRBV28 and TRBJ1-1, with D perhaps matching TRBD1 (5 bases). Germline loops: CDR1 MDHEN, CDR2 SYDVKM. The CDR3 loop spans 15 amino acids. Deletions cut 7 bases from V and 0 bases from J, with 15 bases between. In DNA, the CDR3 is TGTGCCAGCAAGTTGGCAGGGAGGGTGAACACTGAAGCTTTCTTT. Protein: CASKLAGRVNTEAFF.

The chain uses TRBV15 and TRBJ2-7; the D gene is possibly TRBD1 (7 bases). V was clipped by 0 bases and J by 3 bases, with 12 bases between them. Germline CDR1 and CDR2: LNHNV and YYDKDF (reference sequence). The CDR3 loop spans 15 amino acids. The CDR3 bases are TGTGCCACCAGCAGAGATCGGCAGGGGGGCTACGAGCAGTACTTC. It translates to CATSRDRQGGYEQYF.

This clone was observed a handful of times. The chain links TRBV18 to TRBJ1-2, with 8 bases aligning to TRBD1. The CDR3 runs to 13 residues. Germline values: CDR1 KGHSH, CDR2 LQKENI. V lost 2 bases to trimming and J lost 6 bases; unmatched junction nucleotides: 2. The CDR3 nucleotides are TGTGCCAGCTCACCAAGGGGACAGGATGGCTACACCTTC. Translated, it gives CASSPRGQDGYTF.

This sequence joins TRBV4-3 and TRBJ2-7, with 9 bases identical to TRBD1. From germline, CDR1 is LGHNA and CDR2 YSLEER. The CDR3 has 15 residues. Unmatched junction bases numbered 10, after V lost 4 bases and J lost 6 bases. In DNA form, the CDR3 reads TGCGCCAGCAGCCTATCCGACAGGGGGGAACGCGAGCAGTACTTC. Residues: CASSLSDRGEREQYF.

The V and J genes are TRBV18 and TRBJ2-7; D possibly corresponds to TRBD1 (6 bases). The CDR3 is made up of 13 amino acids. V lost 3 bases, J lost 4 bases, and 10 bases lay in between. The germline CDR1 and CDR2 sequences are KGHSH and LQKENI. In nucleotides, the CDR3 is TGTGCCAGCTCACCTGGGACACTATACGAGCAGTACTTC. Encoded protein: CASSPGTLYEQYF.

This chain links TRBV28 with TRBJ2-5; 9 bases map to TRBD2. CDR1 MDHEN and CDR2 SYDVKM come from the germline V gene. This CDR3 has 14 amino acids. The ends lost 5 bases at V and 0 bases at J; junction bases unmatched: 1. CDR3 in amino acids: CASSTSGYQETQYF. CDR3 bases: TGTGCCAGCAGTACTAGCGGGTACCAAGAGACCCAGTACTTC.

The chain links TRBV6-6 to TRBJ1-1; D perhaps matches TRBD1 (6 bases). Germline V gene data show CDR1 as MNHNY and CDR2 as SVGAGI (reference sequence). This CDR3 spans 14 amino acids. V lost 5 bases, J lost 6 bases, and 16 bases lay in between. The CDR3 region has the DNA TGTGCCAGCAGTGGACGAGTTGGACAGCCTGAAGCTTTCTTT. It specifies CASSGRVGQPEAFF.

The J gene is TRBJ1-1, the V gene TRBV9; D perhaps matches TRBD1 (5 bases). The V end was cut by 5 bases, the J end by 1 base, with 15 bases between. Germline V gene lookup returns CDR1 SGDLS and CDR2 YYNGEE. CDR3 length: 15 residues. The CDR3 sequence is CASRRGVRKNTEAFF. The CDR3 bases are TGTGCCAGCAGAAGAGGGGTAAGAAAGAACACTGAAGCTTTCTTT.

This clone was recorded a few times. The chain is built from TRBV5-6 and TRBJ2-2, with D tentatively TRBD1 (6 bases). CDR3 length equals 16 residues. Trimming took 3 bases from V and 6 from J, leaving 18 bases between them. The germline V gene encodes CDR1 SGHDT and CDR2 YYEEEE. CDR3 loop: CASSSGQGIFPGELFF. In nucleotides, the CDR3 is TGTGCCAGCAGCTCTGGGCAGGGGATCTTTCCCGGGGAGCTGTTTTTT. The whole variable domain, filled in from reference TRBV5-6 and TRBJ2-2, reads DAGVTQSPTHLIKTRGQQVTLRCSPKSGHDTVSWYQQALGQGPQFIFQYYEEEERQRGNFPDRFSGHQFPNYSSELNVNALLLGDSALYLCASSSGQGIFPGELFFGEGSRLTVL.

This chain links TRBV6-4 with TRBJ2-7; D tentatively reads TRBD1 or TRBD2 (5 bases each). CDR1 is MRHNA and CDR2 is SNTAGT in the germline V gene. The CDR3 is 15 residues long. V gave up 6 bases and J gave up 0 bases, with 15 bases separating them. CDR3 amino acids: CASRRGTGHSYEQYF. Here the CDR3 DNA reads TGTGCCAGCAGGAGGGGCACAGGCCACTCCTACGAGCAGTACTTC.

The genes are TRBV7-7 and TRBJ2-3, with D possibly TRBD1 on 5 matching bases. Germline CDR1 SSHAT, CDR2 FNYEAQ (reference sequence). V lost 5 bases to trimming and J lost 3 bases, with 12 bases between them. The CDR3 contains 14 residues. The CDR3 reads CASSTGHRTDTQYF. CDR3 in DNA: TGTGCCAGCAGCACCGGGCACAGGACAGATACGCAGTATTTT.

The rearrangement links TRBV7-9 to TRBJ2-1; 10 nucleotides line up with TRBD2. This CDR3 region has 15 residues. Germline-derived CDR1 and CDR2 are SEHNR and FQNEAQ (reference sequence). Trimming at V came to 5 bases and at J to 1 base, leaving 2 bases not matched to a gene. The CDR3 DNA sequence: TGTGCCAGCAGCGGGACTAGCGAGTCCTACAATGAGCAGTTCTTC. Its translation is CASSGTSESYNEQFF.

The J gene is TRBJ1-3, the V gene TRBV21-1; the listed D gene, TRBD1, was not tested against the DNA. TRBV21-1 is an annotated pseudogene. The CDR3 loop spans 17 amino acids. The CDR3 sequence: CASSKGGPPYPGNTIYF. In nucleotides, the CDR3 is TGTGCCAGCAGCAAAGGGGGGCCTCCATATCCGGGAAACACCATATATTTT.

The J gene is TRBJ2-3, the V gene TRBV5-6, with unresolved D. The CDR3 sequence is 12 residues long. V lost 2 bases, J lost 3 bases, and 4 bases lay in between. Germline V gene sequence: CDR1 SGHDT, CDR2 YYEEEE. The CDR3 DNA reads TGTGCCAGCAGCTTTCCAACAGATACGCAGTATTTT. Translation: CASSFPTDTQYF. The full variable domain, in which reference TRBV5-6 and TRBJ2-3 provide the parts outside the CDR3, is DAGVTQSPTHLIKTRGQQVTLRCSPKSGHDTVSWYQQALGQGPQFIFQYYEEEERQRGNFPDRFSGHQFPNYSSELNVNALLLGDSALYLCASSFPTDTQYFGPGTRLTVL.

The gene calls are TRBV5-1 and TRBJ2-7; 8 bases line up with TRBD2. Germline CDR1 SGHRS, CDR2 YFSETQ. After removal of 6 bases from V and 1 base from J, the junction contained 6 bases not matched to a gene. CDR3 size: 14 residues. CDR3 coding DNA: TGCGCCAGCACCGAAACGGGAGGGTCCTACGAGCAGTACTTC. Protein product: CASTETGGSYEQYF.

The V call is TRBV7-2, the J call TRBJ2-1; 9 bases fit TRBD2. Trimming removed 4 bases from V and 4 bases from J; junction bases left unmatched: 2. Germline CDR1 and CDR2: SGHTA and FQGNSA. The CDR3 totals 14 residues. The CDR3 DNA reads TGTGCCAGCAGCTCCCTAGCGGGATACAATGAGCAGTTCTTC. Its protein is CASSSLAGYNEQFF.

J is TRBJ2-7 and V is TRBV27; the D is unclear. Germline V gene sequence: CDR1 MNHEY, CDR2 SMNVEV (reference sequence). V was trimmed by 5 bases and J by 0 bases, leaving 17 bases between them. The CDR3 spans 16 residues. The CDR3 DNA reads as TGTGCCAGCAGTCTCAAGATTCCACCCCCCTCCTACGAGCAGTACTTC. Its protein product is CASSLKIPPPSYEQYF.

V and J are TRBV4-2 and TRBJ2-7; 9 nucleotides agree with TRBD2. This CDR3 comprises 14 residues. V was clipped by 4 bases and J by 2 bases; unmatched bases: 3. The germline gives CDR1 LGHNA, CDR2 YNFKEQ. The CDR3 spells CASSRGLATYEQYF. CDR3 nucleotides: TGTGCCAGCAGCCGGGGACTAGCAACCTACGAGCAGTACTTC.

V gene TRBV4-1 combines with J gene TRBJ2-3; D not certain. The CDR3 is 15 residues long. V was clipped by 0 bases and J by 0 bases, with 7 bases between them. Per the germline V gene, CDR1 is MGHRA and CDR2 is YSYEKL. Here the CDR3 DNA reads TGCGCCAGCAGCCAAGATAGTCCGAGCACAGATACGCAGTATTTT. This encodes CASSQDSPSTDTQYF.

This sequence joins TRBV11-3 and TRBJ2-5, with D possibly matching TRBD2 (6 bases). The V and J ends lost 4 bases and 3 bases respectively, with 15 bases between them. This CDR3 has 15 amino acids. Germline V gene sequence: CDR1 SGHNT, CDR2 YENEEA. The CDR3 loop reads CASSSPDGGEETQYF. The CDR3, as DNA: TGTGCCAGCAGCTCCCCTGACGGGGGAGAAGAGACCCAGTACTTC.

This chain uses TRBV6-5 with TRBJ2-2; D tentatively reads TRBD1 or TRBD2 (5 bases each). Trimming took off 9 bases at V and 4 bases at J, with 12 bases between the two ends. This CDR3 is built from 13 residues. The germline CDR1 and CDR2 sequences are MNHEY and SVGAGI. CDR3 coding DNA: TGTGCCAGTTCGCTGGGGGTCACCGGGGAGCTGTTTTTT. Protein: CASSLGVTGELFF.

The chain links TRBV27 to TRBJ1-3; D uncertain. Germline CDR1 and CDR2: MNHEY and SMNVEV (reference sequence). The CDR3 has 15 amino acids. V shed 3 bases and J shed 0 bases, with 9 bases lying between them. The DNA for the CDR3 is TGTGCCAGCAGTTTCGACCGCACCTCTGGAAACACCATATATTTT. Encoded protein: CASSFDRTSGNTIYF.

The rearrangement links TRBV27 to TRBJ1-6; the D gene is possibly TRBD1 (5 bases). Trimming cost V 3 bases and J 7 bases, with 13 bases left between them. The length of the CDR3 is 15 residues. The germline gives CDR1 MNHEY, CDR2 SMNVEV (reference sequence). CDR3 DNA: TGTGCCAGCAGTTTGGGGGGAGGCCTCAATTCACCCCTCCACTTT. Encoded protein: CASSLGGGLNSPLHF.

The chain employs TRBV6-1 and TRBJ1-1, with D maybe TRBD1 (6 bases). Germline V lookup: CDR1 MNHNS, CDR2 SASEGT. The CDR3 spans 14 residues. Deletions cut 6 bases from V and 4 bases from J, with 15 bases between. In DNA, the CDR3 is TGTGCCAGCAGAGCTTGGGGGCTTTCCACTGAAGCTTTCTTT. Protein: CASRAWGLSTEAFF.